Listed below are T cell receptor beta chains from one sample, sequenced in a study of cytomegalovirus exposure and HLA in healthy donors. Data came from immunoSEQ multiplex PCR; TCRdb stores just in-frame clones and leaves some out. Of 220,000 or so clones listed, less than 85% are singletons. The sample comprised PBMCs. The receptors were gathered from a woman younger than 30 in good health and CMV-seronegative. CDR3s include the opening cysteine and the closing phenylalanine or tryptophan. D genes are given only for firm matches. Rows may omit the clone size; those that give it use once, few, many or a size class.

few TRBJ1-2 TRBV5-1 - TGCGCCAGCAGCTTGGCCACACGCTATGGCTACACCTTC CASSLATRYGYTF
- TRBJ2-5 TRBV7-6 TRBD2 TGTGCCAGCAGCTTAGGTCTAGCGGACGGGGACCAGTACTTC CASSLGLADGDQYF
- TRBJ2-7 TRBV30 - TGTGCCTGGAGTCCAGGGATCTACGAGCAGTACTTC CAWSPGIYEQYF
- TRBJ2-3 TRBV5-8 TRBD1 TGTGCCAGCAGCTTGGGGGACAGGGGGACAGATACGCAGTATTTT CASSLGDRGTDTQYF
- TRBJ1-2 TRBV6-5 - TGTGCCAGCAGGCCCCCGGGGGAGGGTGACTATGGCTACACCTTC CASRPPGEGDYGYTF
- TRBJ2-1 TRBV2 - TGTGCCAGCAGTGTTAGAGGGCCTAACTACAATGAGCAGTTCTTC CASSVRGPNYNEQFF
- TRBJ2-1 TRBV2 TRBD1 TGTGCCAGCAGAATAGGACAGGCGGTGGATGAGCAGTTCTTC CASRIGQAVDEQFF
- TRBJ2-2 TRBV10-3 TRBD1 TGTGCCATCAGTGACCGACAGGGATCGAACACCGGGGAGCTGTTTTTT CAISDRQGSNTGELFF
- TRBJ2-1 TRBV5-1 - TGCGCCAGCAGCTTGAGTCGGAACGGGAGAAGCTCCTACAATGAGCAGTTCTTC CASSLSRNGRSSYNEQFF
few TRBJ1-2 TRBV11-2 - TGTGCCAGCAGCTTTAGCGTGGCGGTGACGTATGGCTACACCTTC CASSFSVAVTYGYTF
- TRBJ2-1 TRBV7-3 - TGTGCCAGCAGCCAGGTGGGGGACAACTACAATGAGCAGTTCTTC CASSQVGDNYNEQFF
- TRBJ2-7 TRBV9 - TGTGCCAGCTCTCCCCGGGGTGGCTCCTACGAGCAGTACTTC CASSPRGGSYEQYF
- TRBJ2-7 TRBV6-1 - TGTGCCAGCAGTGAAACAGCCTTAGGAGAGCAGTACTTC CASSETALGEQYF
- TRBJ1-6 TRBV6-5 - TGTGCCAGCAGTTACTCCACTTCACCCCTCCACTTT CASSYSTSPLHF
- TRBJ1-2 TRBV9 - TGTGCCAGCAGCGTAATAAACGCGAATGGCTACACCTTC CASSVINANGYTF
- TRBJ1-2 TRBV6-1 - TGTGCCAGCAGCCTTCTAATCGGGCCCGACTATGGCTACACCTTC CASSLLIGPDYGYTF
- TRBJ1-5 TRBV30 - TGTGCCTGGAGTTACGGACAGAGGAATCAGCCCCAGCATTTT CAWSYGQRNQPQHF
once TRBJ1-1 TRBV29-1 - TGCAGCGTTGAAAGGACGGAGAACACTGAAGCTTTCTTT CSVERTENTEAFF
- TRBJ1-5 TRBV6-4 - TGTGCCAGCAGTGGGGAGATAAATCAGCCCCAGCATTTT CASSGEINQPQHF
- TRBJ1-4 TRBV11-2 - TGTGCCAGCAGCTTAGCGGGCGCGGGTACTAATGAAAAACTGTTTTTT CASSLAGAGTNEKLFF
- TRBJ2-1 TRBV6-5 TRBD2 TGTGCCAGCAGTTACGCGGGACTAGCGGGAGGGAATGAGCAGTTCTTC CASSYAGLAGGNEQFF
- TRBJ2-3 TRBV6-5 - TGTGCCAGCAGTTACCAGGCAGGGCGCACAGATACGCAGTATTTT CASSYQAGRTDTQYF
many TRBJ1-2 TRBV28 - TGTGCCAGCAGTTTAAACCCTAACTATGGCTACACCTTC CASSLNPNYGYTF
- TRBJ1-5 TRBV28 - TGTGCCAGCAGTCTAGACAGGCTTAGCAATCAGCCCCAGCATTTT CASSLDRLSNQPQHF
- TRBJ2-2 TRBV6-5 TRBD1 TGTGCCAGCGTACGGGGACAGGCGAACACCGGGGAGCTGTTTTTT CASVRGQANTGELFF
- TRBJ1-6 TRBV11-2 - TGTGCCAGCAGCTTAGGGGCAGGGTGGCCACCCCTCCACTTT CASSLGAGWPPLHF
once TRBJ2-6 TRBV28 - TGTGCCAGCAGATCATACACCTCTGGGGCCAACGTCCTGACTTTC CASRSYTSGANVLTF
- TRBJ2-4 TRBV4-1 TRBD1 TGCGCCAGCAGCTCCACCTGGGAGACAGGGAAGAGGAACATTCAGTACTTC CASSSTWETGKRNIQYF
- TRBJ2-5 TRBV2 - TGTGCCAGCGCCCGGGGGACTCAAGAGACCCAGTACTTC CASARGTQETQYF
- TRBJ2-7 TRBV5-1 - TGCGCCAGCAGCTTGGGACTGAGCTCCTACGAGCAGTACTTC CASSLGLSSYEQYF
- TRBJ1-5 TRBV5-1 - TGCGCCAGCAGCTTGATGGGGGGCAATCAGCCCCAGCATTTT CASSLMGGNQPQHF
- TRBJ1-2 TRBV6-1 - TGTGCCAGCAGTGAAGCGGGGACCTCACTTAACTATGGCTACACCTTC CASSEAGTSLNYGYTF
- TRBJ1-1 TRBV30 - TGTGCCTGGAGTGTACAAGGGACAAAATACACTGAAGCTTTCTTT CAWSVQGTKYTEAFF
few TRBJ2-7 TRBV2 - TGTGCCAGCAAGGGGTTCGAGGGGAAAGAGCAGTACTTC CASKGFEGKEQYF
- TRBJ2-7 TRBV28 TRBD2 TGTGCCAGCAGTTTATCGGGCGGGAGCTACGAGCAGTACTTC CASSLSGGSYEQYF
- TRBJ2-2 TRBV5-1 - TGCGCCAGCAGCTTGTCTGGGCAAACCGGGGAGCTGTTTTTT CASSLSGQTGELFF
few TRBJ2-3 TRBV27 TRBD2 TGTGCCAGCACCGGAGCGGGAGCTTACACAGATACGCAGTATTTT CASTGAGAYTDTQYF
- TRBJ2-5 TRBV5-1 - TGCGCCAGCAGCTTCAGACCGCCGACCCAGTACTTC CASSFRPPTQYF
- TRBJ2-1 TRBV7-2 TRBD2 TGTGCCAGCAGCCGCCGCCCACTAGCGGGGGCTTACAATGAGCAGTTCTTC CASSRRPLAGAYNEQFF
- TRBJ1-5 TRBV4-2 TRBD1 TGTGCCAGCAGCCAAGGCCAGGGGGCAAGCAATCAGCCCCAGCATTTT CASSQGQGASNQPQHF
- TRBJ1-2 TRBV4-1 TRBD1 TGCGCCAGCAGCCAAGGGACAGGGAACACTAACTATGGCTACACCTTC CASSQGTGNTNYGYTF
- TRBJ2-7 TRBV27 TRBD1 TGTGCCAGCAGCCGGGACAGGGGATCCTACGAGCAGTACTTC CASSRDRGSYEQYF
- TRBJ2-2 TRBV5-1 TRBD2 TGCGCCAGCAGCTTGGCCTTAGCGGGGAGCATTGGCGGGGAGCTGTTTTTT CASSLALAGSIGGELFF
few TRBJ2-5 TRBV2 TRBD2 TGTGCCAGCAGCCTGACTAGCGGGGGTCGTGAGACCCAGTACTTC CASSLTSGGRETQYF
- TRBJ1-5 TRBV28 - TGTGCCAGCAGAAATGCAGGGTCCAGGCAGCCCCAGCATTTT CASRNAGSRQPQHF
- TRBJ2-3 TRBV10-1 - TGCGCCAGCAGTCGGGGTATCCCAGATACGCAGTATTTT CASSRGIPDTQYF
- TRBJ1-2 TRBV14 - TGTGCCAGCAGCCAAGATCCGGGGTATGGCTACACCTTC CASSQDPGYGYTF
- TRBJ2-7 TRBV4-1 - TGCGCCAGCAGCCAAGATTCGGGAAGCTACGAGCAGTACTTC CASSQDSGSYEQYF
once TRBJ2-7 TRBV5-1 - TGCGCCAGCAGCACCCGGACGGACTACGAGCAGTACTTC CASSTRTDYEQYF
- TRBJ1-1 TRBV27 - TGTGCCAGCCTACCCGGAGCGGGCGCTGAAGCTTTCTTT CASLPGAGAEAFF
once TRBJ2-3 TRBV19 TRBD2 TGTGCCAGTAGTATAGTTGGTAGCGGGGTAACAGATACGCAGTATTTT CASSIVGSGVTDTQYF
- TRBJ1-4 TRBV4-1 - TGCGCCAGCAGCCGAAATTTTAATGAAAAACTGTTTTTT CASSRNFNEKLFF
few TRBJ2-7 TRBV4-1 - TGCGCCAGCAGCCAAGTCCTAGCTCCTTCCGAGCAGTACTTC CASSQVLAPSEQYF
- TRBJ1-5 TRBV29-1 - TGCAGCGTTGTACATGGGGATCAGCCCCAGCATTTT CSVVHGDQPQHF
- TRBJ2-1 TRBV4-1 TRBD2 TGCGCCAGCAGCCAAATCCCGACTAGCGGGAGCTATGAGCAGTTCTTC CASSQIPTSGSYEQFF
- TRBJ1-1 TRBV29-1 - TGCAGCGTTGGGTCGGTGAACACTGAAGCTTTCTTT CSVGSVNTEAFF
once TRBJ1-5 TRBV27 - TGTGCCAGCAGTCCACAGAATAGCAATCAGCCCCAGCATTTT CASSPQNSNQPQHF